A selection of T cell receptor beta chains follows, all from one sample in a study of shared clonotypes between healthy human individuals. Using immunoSEQ multiplex PCR, the repertoire was profiled, and TCRdb retains in-frame clones only, with some absent. Here the sample spans under 2.5 million clones, around 92% being singletons. Specimen: naive CD4+ T cells from PBMCs. The receptor set was obtained from a man aged 18 to 30 in good health. Some clones in this sample may be carry-over from other donors' samples. Both conserved end residues are part of each CDR3. A D gene is named only where the DNA matches it firmly. Expanded clones get a size class; other rows say once, few or many, or leave the size out.

. | . | TRBJ2-3 | TRBV5-1 | TGCGCCAGCAGCTGGACCGCGGGGACGACCGGCCTCACAGATACGCAGTATTTT | CASSWTAGTTGLTDTQYF
few | TRBD1 | TRBJ1-4 | TRBV11-2 | TGTGCCATCAACAGGGGGCCGAATGAAAAACTGTTTTTT | CAINRGPNEKLFF
. | . | TRBJ2-7 | TRBV7-2 | TGTGCCAGCAGCCCCAGTGGGGCGCCTCCGCCCTACGAGCAGTACTTC | CASSPSGAPPPYEQYF
. | TRBD1 | TRBJ1-2 | TRBV2 | TGTGCCAGCAGTGAAGGAGGACAGGTCGTCTATGGCTACACCTTC | CASSEGGQVVYGYTF
. | . | TRBJ2-2 | TRBV2 | TGTGCCAGCAGTCTTTATAACACCGGGGAGCTGTTTTTT | CASSLYNTGELFF
. | TRBD2 | TRBJ2-3 | TRBV5-1 | TGCGCCAGCAGCTTGGGTAGCGGGATCAACACAGATACGCAGTATTTT | CASSLGSGINTDTQYF
. | . | TRBJ2-1 | TRBV7-3 | TGTGCCAGCAGCCGTGGCGGGGACCTCTACAATGAGCAGTTCTTC | CASSRGGDLYNEQFF
. | . | TRBJ1-3 | TRBV5-1 | TGCGCCAGCAGCCACGACGGCGGAAACACCATATATTTT | CASSHDGGNTIYF
. | TRBD1 | TRBJ1-5 | TRBV2 | TGTGCCAGCGGACAGGGGACTCAGCCCCAGCATTTT | CASGQGTQPQHF
. | . | TRBJ1-4 | TRBV7-9 | TGTGCCAGCAGCTCCCTTTATGAAAAACTGTTTTTT | CASSSLYEKLFF
. | TRBD1 | TRBJ2-6 | TRBV10-3 | TGTGCCATCAGTGTTTTTGGGACAGGGAGTTACGGGGCCAACGTCCTGACTTTC | CAISVFGTGSYGANVLTF
once | TRBD2 | TRBJ2-7 | TRBV6-1 | TGTGCCAGCAGTGTCACACTAGCGGGAGAGGTATACGAGCAGTACTTC | CASSVTLAGEVYEQYF
few | TRBD2 | TRBJ2-7 | TRBV6-5 | TGTGCCAGCAGTCCAGGACTAGCGGGGACCTACGAGCAGTACTTC | CASSPGLAGTYEQYF
. | TRBD2 | TRBJ2-7 | TRBV4-1 | TGCGCCAGCAGCCGACCGACTAGCGGGAGTTACGAGCAGTACTTC | CASSRPTSGSYEQYF
once | . | TRBJ2-3 | TRBV7-2 | TGTGCCAGCAGCTTAATGGGGAGCACAGATACGCAGTATTTT | CASSLMGSTDTQYF
. | . | TRBJ2-7 | TRBV7-2 | TGTGCCAGCAGCTTAGACGGAGGGCGAGGCTACGAGCAGTACTTC | CASSLDGGRGYEQYF
. | . | TRBJ1-3 | TRBV5-1 | TGCGCCAGCAGCGCGACGGTATCTGGAAACACCATATATTTT | CASSATVSGNTIYF
. | TRBD2 | TRBJ2-1 | TRBV10-3 | TGTGCCATCAGCTCCGGGACTAGACTAGTCTTTGAGCAGTTCTTC | CAISSGTRLVFEQFF
. | . | TRBJ2-1 | TRBV7-2 | TGTGCCAGCAGCTGGTCCTCGCGAGAGCAGTTCTTC | CASSWSSREQFF
. | . | TRBJ1-4 | TRBV6-5 | TGTGCCAGCAGTCAGGCGGGGGTCCGAGAAAAACTGTTTTTT | CASSQAGVREKLFF
. | TRBD2 | TRBJ2-1 | TRBV10-3 | TGTGCCATCAGTGATAAGGGCTCGGGGACTAGCGGGAGTTTGTATGAGCAGTTCTTC | CAISDKGSGTSGSLYEQFF
. | . | TRBJ1-2 | TRBV11-2 | TGTGCCAGCAGCTTATACCAGGGATCAGGCTACACCTTC | CASSLYQGSGYTF
. | . | TRBJ1-2 | TRBV9 | TGTGCCAGCAGCGCCCACAGGGTACCTAACTATGGCTACACCTTC | CASSAHRVPNYGYTF
. | . | TRBJ1-5 | TRBV2 | TGTGCCAGCAGCTGGGACGAGGGCAATCAGCCCCAGCATTTT | CASSWDEGNQPQHF
. | . | TRBJ1-2 | TRBV9 | TGTGCCAGCAGCGTGGAAGGGACGGCTAACTATGGCTACACCTTC | CASSVEGTANYGYTF
. | . | TRBJ1-2 | TRBV6-5 | TGTGCCAGCAGCAAGGAATCGGGGGTCGGTGGCTACACCTTC | CASSKESGVGGYTF
. | . | TRBJ1-5 | TRBV28 | TGTGCCAGCAGTTTATTGATTGGTAGCAATCAGCCCCAGCATTTT | CASSLLIGSNQPQHF
. | . | TRBJ2-7 | TRBV5-1 | TGCGCCAGCAGCCGAGTAGGCGGGACAGACCTCTACGAGCAGTACTTC | CASSRVGGTDLYEQYF
. | . | TRBJ2-7 | TRBV7-9 | TGTGCCAGCAGCTCCTTAACAGTGGACCCCTACGAGCAGTACTTC | CASSSLTVDPYEQYF
. | TRBD1 | TRBJ1-2 | TRBV27 | TGTGCCAGCAGTTACCTGACAGGGGACTATGGCTACACCTTC | CASSYLTGDYGYTF
few | . | TRBJ1-4 | TRBV30 | TGTGCCTGGAGTCTCCGGTCCGGTAATGAAAAACTGTTTTTT | CAWSLRSGNEKLFF